One and the same sample provided the 25 T cell receptor beta chains below, sequenced in a study of response to subunit inactivated influenza vaccine. TCRdb analysed the RT-PCR reads with MiXCR anew, one entry per CDR3 protein. Of 400,000 to 550,000 distinct CDR3 sequences listed, approximately 24% are singletons. Here the sequenced sample was CD4+ T cells sorted from PBMCs, taken about 5 days after vaccination. The receptor source for this set is a man aged 50 to 59 who received an inactivated influenza vaccine.

The rearrangement links TRBV27 to TRBJ2-5; TRBD2 might be the D (6 bases). The V gene's germline CDR1 is MNHEY and CDR2 SMNVEV (reference sequence). This CDR3 contains 13 residues. V was pared by 4 bases and J by 5 bases, with 11 bases between. DNA of the CDR3: TGTGCCAGCAGTTGGGGGGAGCAGGAGACCCAGTACTTC. Its protein is CASSWGEQETQYF.

Only a few counts were recorded for this clonotype. V is TRBV7-2 and J is TRBJ2-1, with TRBD2 identical over 7 bases. V was pared by 1 base and J by 4 bases, with 4 bases of the junction left unmatched. Germline V gives CDR1 SGHTA, CDR2 FQGNSA. The CDR3 contains 15 residues. The CDR3 nucleotides are TGTGCCAGCAGCTTAGGGGGGGGAGAATACAATGAGCAGTTCTTC. This codes for CASSLGGGEYNEQFF.

This clonotype appeared a few times. The chain recombines TRBV5-1 with TRBJ2-3; 8 bases are shared with TRBD2. The CDR3 contains 12 residues. CDR1 is SGHRS and CDR2 is YFSETQ in the germline V gene. Trimming at V came to 4 bases and at J to 10 bases, leaving 5 bases not matched to a gene. CDR3 DNA sequence: TGCGCCAGCAGCCGGGGGGGAGAACCGCAGTATTTT. Amino acid sequence: CASSRGGEPQYF.

The sample holds a few counts of this clonotype. The chain joins TRBV4-3 to TRBJ1-4; no clear D gene. Germline-derived CDR1 and CDR2 are LGHNA and YSLEER. V was trimmed by 0 bases and J by 10 bases, leaving 15 bases between them. This CDR3 has 15 residues. CDR3 residues: CASSQDLGELRKLFF. DNA of the CDR3: TGCGCCAGCAGCCAAGATCTGGGTGAACTGAGAAAACTGTTTTTT.

This clonotype was found a few times. The chain has TRBV7-2 and TRBJ2-3, with TRBD2 identical over 10 bases. V was clipped by 3 bases and J by 3 bases; unmatched bases: 6. The CDR3 runs 16 residues. CDR1 and CDR2 from the germline V gene are SGHTA and FQGNSA. The CDR3 sequence: CASSFSSGSGTDTQYF. DNA for the CDR3: TGTGCCAGCAGCTTTTCTAGCGGGAGTGGAACAGATACGCAGTATTTT.

The chain couples TRBV12-3 or TRBV12-4 to TRBJ2-6, with TRBD1 matching over 9 bases. This CDR3 region has 17 residues. The V segment lost 5 bases and the J segment 1 base; nucleotides outside the gene matches: 6. The CDR3 DNA reads as TGTGCCAGCAGTACCAACAGGGGGCTTTCTGGGGCCAACGTCCTGACTTTC. This sequence encodes CASSTNRGLSGANVLTF.

V is TRBV19 and J is TRBJ2-5; D gene uncertain. The length of the CDR3 is 15 residues. Looked up from germline, CDR1 is LNHDA and CDR2 is SQIVND (reference sequence). Trimming cost V 5 bases and J 5 bases, with 18 bases left between them. The CDR3 nucleotides read TGTGCCAGTAGTTCCAACGGGCAGATCGTGGAGACCCAGTACTTC. Its protein is CASSSNGQIVETQYF.

This chain connects TRBV12-3 or TRBV12-4 to TRBJ1-6; TRBD1 is a possible D gene (6 bases). This CDR3 is built from 15 residues. V was cut by 2 bases and J by 14 bases, with 19 bases left in between. The CDR3 protein is CASSLRGGDPTSLHF. DNA of the CDR3: TGTGCCAGCAGTTTACGAGGGGGTGATCCGACCTCCCTCCACTTT.

The chain employs TRBV11-2 and TRBJ2-7; D gene unclear. Germline V gene sequence: CDR1 SGHAT, CDR2 FQNNGV. The V end was cut by 5 bases, the J end by 3 bases, with 17 bases between. The CDR3 loop spans 15 amino acids. The CDR3 spells CASSPRRTGYYEQYF. The CDR3, as DNA: TGTGCCAGCAGCCCTCGTAGGACGGGTTACTACGAGCAGTACTTC.

The CDR3 DNA reads TGTGCCAGCAGTCTCCGACAGGGCCGGGGGACTGAAGCTTTCTTT. Translation gives CASSLRQGRGTEAFF. The J gene is TRBJ1-1, the V gene TRBV6-1; 7 nucleotides match TRBD1. This CDR3 has 15 amino acids. Germline lookup yields CDR1 MNHNS and CDR2 SASEGT. With V trimmed by 5 bases and J by 5 bases, 11 bases remained unmatched.

This clonotype has a count of ten or more. The genes are TRBV5-5 and TRBJ2-5, with D perhaps matching TRBD1 (6 bases). The CDR3 length is 14 residues. Germline lookup yields CDR1 SGHKS and CDR2 YYEKEE (reference sequence). Trimming removed 0 bases at V and 5 bases at J, with 11 bases between. The CDR3 nucleotides are TGTGCCAGCAGCTTGGCAGGGGCCAGGGAGACCCAGTACTTC. It is translated as CASSLAGARETQYF.

V usage is TRBV7-8 and J usage is TRBJ2-7, with TRBD2 as a possible D gene (6 bases). This CDR3 spans 15 amino acids. Germline V CDR1 and CDR2: SGHVS, FQNEAQ. Trimming pared 3 bases from V and 0 bases from J, leaving 12 bases between. The CDR3 protein is CASSLEAGTSYEQYF. The CDR3 DNA follows: TGTGCCAGCAGCTTGGAGGCGGGGACCTCCTACGAGCAGTACTTC. Variable domain in full (rest from reference TRBV7-8 and TRBJ2-7): GAGVSQSPRYKVAKRGQDVALRCDPISGHVSLFWYQQALGQGPEFLTYFQNEAQLDKSGLPSDRFFAERPEGSVSTLKIQRTQQEDSAVYLCASSLEAGTSYEQYFGPGTRLTVT.

There are a few counts of this clonotype. V usage is TRBV7-9 and J usage is TRBJ2-1; D gene uncertain. Trimming removed 2 bases from V and 4 bases from J, with 15 bases in between. The germline V gene has CDR1 SEHNR and CDR2 FQNEAQ (reference sequence). This CDR3 contains 16 residues. CDR3 sequence (DNA): TGTGCCAGCAGCTTAAATGTGGGCGCCTCTTACAATGAGCAGTTCTTC. It is translated as CASSLNVGASYNEQFF.

Only a few counts were recorded for this clonotype. This chain connects TRBV4-1 to TRBJ1-5, with a tentative D call TRBD1 (5 bases). CDR3 length equals 15 residues. The V gene's germline CDR1 is MGHRA and CDR2 YSYEKL. V gave up 1 base and J gave up 0 bases, with 7 bases separating them. The CDR3 loop reads CASSQGTLSNQPQHF. The CDR3 coding sequence is TGCGCCAGCAGCCAAGGGACACTTAGCAATCAGCCCCAGCATTTT.

The V call is TRBV27, the J call TRBJ2-3, with 7 bases aligning to TRBD2. The CDR3 has 15 amino acids. CDR1 MNHEY and CDR2 SMNVEV come from the germline V gene (reference sequence). Germline trimming cut 2 bases from V and 3 bases from J; bases unmatched to any gene: 5. The chain's CDR3 is CASSLKSGATDTQYF. The CDR3 nucleotides read TGTGCCAGCAGTTTAAAGAGCGGGGCGACAGATACGCAGTATTTT.

This clonotype was observed a few times. The chain is built from TRBV7-2 and TRBJ1-1, with a tentative D call TRBD1 (6 bases). The CDR3 spans 11 residues. Germline V lookup: CDR1 SGHTA, CDR2 FQGNSA. CDR3 protein: CAIRGGASPFF. CDR3 bases: TGTGCAATCCGGGGGGGGGCGAGCCCTTTCTTT.

In this sample, this clonotype turned up a few times. DNA of the CDR3: TGTGCCAGCAGTCCTCCGGGACTAGCGGGTGCGGGGGAGCAGTTCTTC. Residues: CASSPPGLAGAGEQFF. The chain recombines TRBV6-2 or TRBV6-3 with TRBJ2-1; 12 nucleotides line up with TRBD2. CDR3 size: 16 residues. Germline loops: CDR1 MNHEY, CDR2 SVGEGT. The V and J ends lost 5 bases and 10 bases, in that order; junction bases with no gene match: 12.

The chain links TRBV18 to TRBJ1-1, with D perhaps matching TRBD1 (5 bases). The germline V and J ends were trimmed by 6 bases and 2 bases, with 16 bases remaining between them. Germline-derived CDR1 and CDR2 are KGHSH and LQKENI. The CDR3 has 15 residues. The CDR3 region is CASSPSGGVNTEAFF. DNA of the CDR3: TGTGCCAGCTCCCCCAGCGGGGGAGTTAACACTGAAGCTTTCTTT.

The rearrangement joins TRBV28 to TRBJ2-2; no reliable D call. The CDR3 is 16 residues long. V gave up 6 bases and J gave up 4 bases, with 18 bases separating them. Looked up from germline, CDR1 is MDHEN and CDR2 is SYDVKM. CDR3 loop: CASSPTAWTSTGELFF. CDR3 DNA sequence: TGTGCCAGCAGCCCAACGGCCTGGACGAGCACCGGGGAGCTGTTTTTT.

The chain carries TRBV7-9 and TRBJ2-4, with D unclear. CDR1 and CDR2 (germline): SEHNR, FQNEAQ (reference sequence). There are 11 residues in the CDR3. V was cut by 5 bases and J by 10 bases, with 9 bases left in between. The CDR3 nucleotides read TGTGCCAGCAGCCCGACCGGTATTCAGTACTTC. Translation: CASSPTGIQYF.

This clonotype was seen a few times. The chain combines TRBV12-3 or TRBV12-4 with TRBJ2-7; the D call may be TRBD1 or TRBD2 (5 bases each). The CDR3 has 13 amino acids. V lost 8 bases and J lost 7, with 18 bases in between. CDR3 sequence (DNA): TGTGCCAGCCGGCGAGGGACCTCGGGAGAGCAGTACTTC. Protein product: CASRRGTSGEQYF.

V is TRBV5-1 and J is TRBJ1-1, with D perhaps TRBD1 (5 bases). V shed 1 base and J shed 3 bases, with 16 bases lying between them. The length of the CDR3 is 16 residues. The germline V gene encodes CDR1 SGHRS and CDR2 YFSETQ. The CDR3 region has the DNA TGCGCCAGCAGCTTGTTCAGCGGGGCACTACACACTGAAGCTTTCTTT. Translation gives CASSLFSGALHTEAFF. Variable domain in full (rest from reference TRBV5-1 and TRBJ1-1): KAGVTQTPRYLIKTRGQQVTLSCSPISGHRSVSWYQQTPGQGLQFLFEYFSETQRNKGNFPGRFSGRQFSNSRSEMNVSTLELGDSALYLCASSLFSGALHTEAFFGQGTRLTVV.

The chain recombines TRBV5-1 with TRBJ2-1; TRBD2 aligns across 10 bases. The V and J ends lost 4 bases and 6 bases, in that order; junction bases with no gene match: 10. In germline, CDR1 is SGHRS, CDR2 YFSETQ. The CDR3 covers 16 residues. The CDR3 DNA follows: TGCGCCAGCAGCCGAATGATAGCGGGAGGAGGCAATGAGCAGTTCTTC. Amino acid sequence: CASSRMIAGGGNEQFF. Using reference TRBV5-1 and TRBJ2-1 for the parts outside the CDR3, the full variable domain is KAGVTQTPRYLIKTRGQQVTLSCSPISGHRSVSWYQQTPGQGLQFLFEYFSETQRNKGNFPGRFSGRQFSNSRSEMNVSTLELGDSALYLCASSRMIAGGGNEQFFGPGTRLTVL.

This clonotype was counted once. The rearrangement links TRBV12-3 or TRBV12-4 to TRBJ1-1, with D unclear. The length of the CDR3 is 12 residues. V was cut by 3 bases and J by 5 bases, with 7 bases left in between. The CDR3 DNA reads as TGTGCCAGCAGTTTGATTCGGACTGAAGCTTTCTTT. Protein product: CASSLIRTEAFF.

The chain joins TRBV27 to TRBJ2-7; 10 bases are shared with TRBD2. The CDR3 totals 13 residues. Per the germline V gene, CDR1 is MNHEY and CDR2 is SMNVEV (reference sequence). Trimming at V came to 8 bases and at J to 6 bases, leaving 7 bases not matched to a gene. CDR3 region: CASRSSGRPEQYF. CDR3 nucleotides: TGTGCCAGCCGGTCTAGCGGGAGACCCGAGCAGTACTTC.